This TCR beta chain was sequenced for a study of T cell clonotyping in hematopoietic cell transplantation. Findings and caveats of the study: Pathologically expanded recipient clonotypes increased progressively from day 30 to day 180 as diversity fell. Higher Inverse Simpson Index values in graft donor and pretransplant recipient predicted broader posttransplant TCR diversity.

Time point denoted: recipient sample about 28 days before transplant, after cytoreduction. Produced via immunoSEQ multiplex PCR; TCRdb's table is partial and in-frame only. The table lists tens of thousands of clones, around 83% of them singletons. Regarding this clone: Its specificity is not known.

Here the sequenced sample was peripheral blood mononuclear cells, taken before stem cell transplant. This clonotype was obtained from a man aged 60 to 69 with myelodysplastic syndrome. Some clones in this sample may be carry-over from other donors' samples.

CDR3 loop: CASSLAQGRGGYTF. For the CDR3, the DNA is TGCGCCAGCAGCTTGGCCCAGGGGAGGGGTGGCTACACCTTC. V and J are TRBV5-1 and TRBJ1-2; possible D gene TRBD1, 6 bases. Looked up from germline, CDR1 is SGHRS and CDR2 is YFSETQ. The CDR3 is made up of 14 amino acids. Trimming left V 0 bases short and J 7 bases short, with 13 bases between.